The next 4 T cell receptor beta chains were all read from a single sample in a study of shared clonotypes between healthy human individuals. Only in-frame clones appear in the TCRdb table, and some are missing; sequencing was by immunoSEQ multiplex PCR. This sample has under 1 million clones, with 85% to 95% found just once. CD8 cells classed as naive were CD45RO-negative and positively selected for CCR7, excluding terminally differentiated effector memory CD45RA+ cells. The sequencing sample was made of naive CD8+ T cells sorted from blood. The receptors originated from a man aged 25-40 years in good health.

Note on this clone: The junction and the germline gene differ at one end; a read error may be behind it. The chain combines TRBV6-1 with TRBJ1-2; tentatively, D is TRBD1 (5 bases). This CDR3 region has 10 residues. CDR1 and CDR2 from the germline V gene are MNHNS and SASEGT. The CDR3 DNA reads TGTGCCAGCAGTCGTATAGACAGTCACTTC. Residues: CASSRIDSHF.

The chain has TRBV14 and TRBJ1-4; D uncertain. Per germline, CDR1 SGHDN and CDR2 FVKESK. V was pared by 6 bases and J by 2 bases, with 13 bases between. CDR3 length: 15 amino acids. The CDR3 sequence is CASRAFFGTNEKLFF. CDR3 coding DNA: TGTGCCAGCAGGGCATTTTTTGGGACTAATGAAAAACTGTTTTTT.

The chain is built from TRBV2 and TRBJ1-1, with 7 bases fitting TRBD1. The CDR3 has 14 residues. V shed 4 bases, J shed 5 bases, and the junction held 7 bases outside the gene matches. Germline CDR1 is SNHLY and CDR2 is FYNNEI. CDR3 loop: CASSAVSGGTEAFF. The CDR3 DNA reads TGTGCCAGCAGTGCAGTCTCAGGGGGGACTGAAGCTTTCTTT.

The rearrangement links TRBV28 to TRBJ1-1; 12 positions agree with TRBD1. J gave up 2 bases and V 6 bases, and 10 bases lay outside the gene matches. The CDR3 has 17 amino acids. The germline CDR1 and CDR2 sequences are MDHEN and SYDVKM. In DNA, the CDR3 is TGTGCCAGCAGCCCTCGGGACAGGGGGCGGGCAAACACTGAAGCTTTCTTT. Its translation: CASSPRDRGRANTEAFF.